This T cell receptor (beta chain) is drawn from a study of shared clonotypes between healthy human individuals (dated by TCRdb to 2018 to 2021). At the level of the whole study: A couple of women and three men aged 18 to 49 years were included in the cohort. Per donor, three plates each were used for CD4 naive and CD4 memory, two for CD8 naive, and one for CD8 memory. To increase sequencing depth and limit assay-specific biases, different laboratories used diverse techniques to prepare libraries and sequence TCR repertoires. Per donor, leukapheresis produced somewhere between about 0.8 and 9 billion PBMCs. To estimate repertoire size and how much clonotypes are shared between individuals, the study performed deep sequencing of blood TCR repertoires from roughly five healthy adults. The full study reports these points: The small number of donors limited the genetic and exposure-history diversity represented. When several donors were compared, the shared fraction of clonotypes was roughly 5% for naive CD4, more than 3% for naive CD8, more than 2% for memory CD4, and 0.3% to 0.5% for memory CD8. Based on pairwise subsampling, the degree of clonotype sharing among donors was expected to be affected by sequencing depth. Naive subsets generally had larger estimated clonotype richness than memory subsets. Even with the large sequencing depth, rarefaction of the sorted-subset datasets indicated that sequencing was incomplete. Only blood was sampled, and tissue TCR repertoires likely differ from those in blood. Clonotypes shared by all four sorted-subset donors showed higher generation probabilities than non-shared clonotypes.

The germline V gene encodes CDR1 MDHEN and CDR2 SYDVKM. Counted from cysteine to phenylalanine, this CDR3 has 14 amino acids. Only the CDR3 DNA is retained, 42 bases long and in frame from the first base. The germline ends are 10 bases apart after V is trimmed by 8 bases and J by 0 bases. Using the deep immunoSEQ assay, TCR CDR3 regions were amplified from genomic DNA by multiplex PCR. Extracted genomic DNA from each cell subset was distributed evenly across all wells of several immunoSEQ 96-well plates, and each plate was treated as a replicate. Each replicate PCR for sorted subsets received 150 to 250 ng genomic DNA, equal to about 30,000 T cell genomes. The purified libraries were quantified using a Qubit 3.0 fluorometer, sized with a Bioanalyzer 2100, and then quantified again using the KAPA Library Quantification kit. Every immunoSEQ 96-well plate was sequenced on a dedicated single-read 150-cycle Illumina NextSeq 550 flow cell. In the source study's methods: Because the immunoSEQ output included only junctional sequences and no quality scores, the filtering could not be the same as the filtering used for full-length reads. Sequences were annotated with PyIR, a Python wrapper for IgBLAST v1.9, and V/J genes and CDR3 were assigned using IMGT germline references. Reads with weak V/J assignments (E-value above 1e-6), missing CDR3, stop codons, out-of-frame junctions, or ambiguous translated residues were removed. V3J clonotypes were defined by identical inferred V gene, J gene, and CDR3 amino acid sequence. The percentage overlap between two repertoires was calculated by dividing the number of shared unique clonotypes by the size of the smaller repertoire. RTK rarefaction, the Chao1 estimator, and Recon v2.1 estimates of unobserved clonotypes were used to assess repertoire richness. For all TCRbeta clonotypes obtained by the gDNA method from four donors, generation probabilities were computed with OLGA. TCRdb mirrors the immuneACCESS table, restricted to in-frame sequences. Some clones are absent from its copies; in checked studies, under half trace to an unresolved V gene, and the reason for the others is unknown. That table is the source of V, J and clone size, and D and trimming were worked out from the DNA. The sample records 760,000 or so clones, approximately 97% of which are singletons. About 0.25% of the sample is taken by the ten largest.

For the CD8 naive samples, CD45RO-negative cells were positively selected for CCR7, yielding a CD45RA+CCR7+ population from which TemRA cells were excluded. The donors were healthy, HIV-negative adults with no recently reported acute infections or vaccinations. Every donor was a Caucasian adult residing in Nashville, Tennessee, USA. Blood was collected by leukapheresis, and PBMCs were isolated by Ficoll-Histopaque density gradient centrifugation and then cryopreserved in liquid nitrogen vapor phase. Purity and quantity of every magnetically sorted T cell population were checked by analytical flow cytometry. Genomic DNA was isolated from every sorted fraction and measured by UV absorbance on a Nanodrop 2000c. Concerning this clone: Its antigen target is currently unknown. Base-call qualities are not available, and no considerably larger clone is one nucleotide away.

Input material: naive CD8+ T cells sorted from blood. The intended sense of this specimen's cell subset or site label: CD45RA+CCR7+. The V and J segments used are TRBV28 and TRBJ1-4; there is no confident call for the D gene. This TCR came from a man younger than 45 in good health. The DNA is TGTGCCAGCCGGGCAACCCCAACTAATGAAAAACTGTTTTTT. Its amino acids are CASRATPTNEKLFF.